This T cell receptor beta chain was documented in a study of beta chain features in type 1 diabetes. For this clone: Its antigen is still unknown.

Study-wide findings and caveats: Patients with type 1 diabetes carried fewer insertions and had more deletions at their VDJ junctions.

Donors underwent one heparinised blood draw, 95 to 150 mL on average. This CDR3 is built from 15 residues. V was clipped by 3 bases and J by 0 bases, with 9 bases between them. Germline-derived CDR1 and CDR2 are SGHTA and FQGNSA. TCRB transcripts that were expressed got sequenced, as all of the isolated RNA had been reverse transcribed. Some clones are missing from TCRdb's copy, which holds only in-frame ones; the method was immunoSEQ multiplex PCR. The table shows just over 450,000 clones, with over 25% occurring only once. The chain combines TRBV7-2 with TRBJ2-1; D gene unclear. The sample consisted of naive CD4+ T cells from blood. This TCR was recovered from a man between 18 and 29 years old in good health. The CDR3 region has the DNA TGTGCCAGCAGCTTTAGTCGGGTCTCCTACAATGAGCAGTTCTTC. This translates into CASSFSRVSYNEQFF.